This T cell receptor (beta chain) was sequenced in a study of T cells after yellow fever vaccination. The study's findings and limits: A weaker but faster secondary response was observed, peaking on day 5 versus 15. The study noted that FACS-sorted repertoires could contain abundant clonotypes contaminating from the bulk population.

TCRdb reprocessed the 5' RACE reads via MiXCR and lists one record per CDR3 protein. The sample has hundreds of thousands of distinct CDR3 sequences, approximately 18% seen once. Trimming took 3 bases from V and 8 from J, leaving 20 bases between them. This CDR3 is built from 16 residues. Germline CDR1 is SEHNR and CDR2 is FQNEAQ (reference sequence). This clonotype was observed a handful of times. Its antigen is undetermined. V usage is TRBV7-9 and J usage is TRBJ2-1, with a possible D match to TRBD2 (6 bases). This sequence was found in a man younger than 35 who received the YFV17D yellow fever vaccine. The starting material was PBMCs, obtained before the yellow fever booster vaccination. This chain's CDR3 is CASSFPSGLRTYEQFF. The CDR3 bases are TGTGCCAGCAGCTTTCCTTCCGGACTAAGGACGTATGAGCAGTTCTTC.